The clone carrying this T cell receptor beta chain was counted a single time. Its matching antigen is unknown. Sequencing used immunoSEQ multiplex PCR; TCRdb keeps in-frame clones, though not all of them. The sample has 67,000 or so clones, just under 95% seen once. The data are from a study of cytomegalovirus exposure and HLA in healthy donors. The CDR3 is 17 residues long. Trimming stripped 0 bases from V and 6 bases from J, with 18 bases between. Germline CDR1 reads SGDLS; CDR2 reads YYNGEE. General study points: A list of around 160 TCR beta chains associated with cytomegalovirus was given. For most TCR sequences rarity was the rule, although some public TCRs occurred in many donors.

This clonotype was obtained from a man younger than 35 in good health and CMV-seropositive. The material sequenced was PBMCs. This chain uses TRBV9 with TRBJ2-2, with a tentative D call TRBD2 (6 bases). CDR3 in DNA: TGTGCCAGCAGCGTAGGAGGGACTCCATCCATGGCCGGGGAGCTGTTTTTT. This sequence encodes CASSVGGTPSMAGELFF. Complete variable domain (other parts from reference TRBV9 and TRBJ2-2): DSGVTQTPKHLITATGQRVTLRCSPRSGDLSVYWYQQSLDQGLQFLIQYYNGEERAKGNILERFSAQQFPDLHSELNLSSLELGDSALYFCASSVGGTPSMAGELFFGEGSRLTVL.